What follows are 4 T cell receptor beta chains derived from one specimen sequenced in a study of T cell repertoires in cytomegalovirus infection. TCRdb re-analysed the reads in MiXCR, keeping a single row per CDR3 protein. The sample consists of some 180,000 distinct CDR3 sequences, about 21% of them appearing once. The specimen was PBMCs. The receptors originated from a human donor in good health (CMV status not recorded). Some clones in this sample may be carry-over from other donors' samples.

The CDR3 loop is CASSLALVTETNTGELFF. DNA for the CDR3: TGTGCCAGCAGCTTAGCCCTTGTGACCGAGACGAACACCGGGGAGCTGTTTTTT. The rearrangement uses TRBV7-9 and TRBJ2-2; D ambiguous. The CDR3 has 18 residues. V was cut by 0 bases and J by 0 bases, with 14 bases left in between. Germline V CDR1 and CDR2: SEHNR, FQNEAQ (reference sequence).

This clonotype was observed many times. The V gene is TRBV6-2 or TRBV6-3, the J gene TRBJ2-5; 8 bases are shared with TRBD2. Germline-derived CDR1 and CDR2 are MNHEY and SVGEGT. The CDR3 covers 13 residues. Trimming took 6 bases from V and 1 from J; bases not matched to a gene: 1. The CDR3 region is CASRTSGQETQYF. DNA for the CDR3: TGTGCCAGCAGAACTAGCGGCCAAGAGACCCAGTACTTC.

This clonotype was picked up many times. The genes are TRBV7-3 and TRBJ2-1; no firm D call. CDR3 length equals 13 residues. Between the trimmed V and J ends, which lost 2 bases and 6 bases, there was a span of 8 bases. CDR1 and CDR2 from the germline V gene are SGHTA and FQGTGA. The CDR3 reads CASSLSSANEQFF. The CDR3 DNA is TGTGCCAGCAGCTTATCGTCGGCCAATGAGCAGTTCTTC.

This clonotype has at least ten counts. The chain uses TRBV5-1 and TRBJ2-5, with D uncertain. Germline V gives CDR1 SGHRS, CDR2 YFSETQ. Trimming shortened V by 0 bases and J by 3 bases, and 9 bases separated the two germline ends. This CDR3 is 14 amino acids long. The CDR3 sequence: CASSLEFEKETQYF. For the CDR3, the DNA is TGCGCCAGCAGCTTGGAGTTTGAGAAAGAGACCCAGTACTTC.